The 13 T cell receptor beta chains presented below share a single source sample, sequenced in a study of control samples from healthy donors and cancer patients. Measured with immunoSEQ multiplex PCR; TCRdb has only the in-frame clones, and not every one. This repertoire shows some 34,000 clones, approximately 93% found once; its top ten account for under 2%. Sequenced material: PBMCs. The receptors stem from a man aged 35 to 55 with colorectal cancer.

CDR3 amino acids: CASSRSGTGDTEAFF. The CDR3 DNA reads TGTGCCAGCAGCCGATCCGGGACAGGGGATACTGAAGCTTTCTTT. The rearrangement links TRBV3-1 (or the pseudogene TRBV3-2) to TRBJ1-1, with 10 nucleotides matching TRBD1. The germline gives CDR1 LGHDT, CDR2 YNNKEL (reference sequence). The V and J ends lost 4 bases and 5 bases, in that order; junction bases with no gene match: 7. The CDR3 contains 15 residues.

Notes on this clone: The junction differs from germline at one of its ends, possibly a read error. The V call is TRBV7-2, the J call TRBJ2-5; TRBD2 matches at 10 bases. The CDR3 spans 14 residues. Germline V gene sequence: CDR1 SGHTA, CDR2 FQGNSA. CDR3 bases: TGTGCCAGCAGTTTAGGACTAGCGGTGCAGACCCAGTACTTC. Translated: CASSLGLAVQTQYF.

V usage is TRBV3-1 (or the pseudogene TRBV3-2) and J usage is TRBJ2-1; D perhaps matches TRBD1 (5 bases). Germline loops: CDR1 LGHDT, CDR2 YNNKEL (reference sequence). The CDR3 runs 11 residues. Trimming shortened V by 4 bases and J by 10 bases, and 8 bases separated the two germline ends. The DNA for the CDR3 is TGTGCCAGCAGCCGACAGACAGAGCAGTTCTTC. It specifies CASSRQTEQFF.

The chain links TRBV9 to TRBJ1-1; TRBD1 might be the D (5 bases). Trimming cost V 4 bases and J 1 base, with 11 bases left between them. Germline V gives CDR1 SGDLS, CDR2 YYNGEE. The CDR3 has 14 residues. In nucleotides, the CDR3 is TGTGCCAGCAGCTTCAGACAGAAGAACACTGAAGCTTTCTTT. Protein sequence: CASSFRQKNTEAFF. Variable domain in full (rest from reference TRBV9 and TRBJ1-1): DSGVTQTPKHLITATGQRVTLRCSPRSGDLSVYWYQQSLDQGLQFLIQYYNGEERAKGNILERFSAQQFPDLHSELNLSSLELGDSALYFCASSFRQKNTEAFFGQGTRLTVV.

The chain employs TRBV2 and TRBJ2-3, with 9 bases identical to TRBD2. Germline CDR1 is SNHLY and CDR2 is FYNNEI. V lost 3 bases, J lost 1 base, and 5 bases stayed unmatched. The CDR3 covers 16 residues. CDR3 nucleotides: TGTGCCAGCAGTGAGACGAGACTAGCGGGCACAGATACGCAGTATTTT. Amino acids: CASSETRLAGTDTQYF.

The CDR3 nucleotides are TGTGCCAGCAGCTTAGGCCCGGGCCAGAATCAGCCCCAGCATTTT. Translation: CASSLGPGQNQPQHF. The chain carries TRBV11-2 and TRBJ1-5; D gene uncertain. This CDR3 region has 15 residues. Germline loops: CDR1 SGHAT, CDR2 FQNNGV. V lost 1 base to trimming and J lost 4 bases, with 11 bases between them.

This chain uses TRBV6-1 with TRBJ2-7; 7 bases agree with TRBD1. Germline CDR1 is MNHNS and CDR2 is SASEGT. The V segment lost 2 bases and the J segment 3 bases; nucleotides outside the gene matches: 7. The CDR3 is 15 residues long. CDR3 in DNA: TGTGCCAGCAGTGAATCGGGCCAGGGGGTCTACGAGCAGTACTTC. Residues: CASSESGQGVYEQYF.

This chain connects TRBV6-5 to TRBJ1-5, with D hard to call. V lost 5 bases and J 7 bases, leaving 18 bases between the germline ends. Looked up from germline, CDR1 is MNHEY and CDR2 is SVGAGI. This CDR3 is 15 amino acids long. The DNA for the CDR3 is TGTGCCAGCAGTCCACATGTGGGGATCTACCAGCCCCAGCATTTT. It yields the protein CASSPHVGIYQPQHF.

J is TRBJ1-2 and V is TRBV4-1; a weak D match, TRBD1 (6 bases). This CDR3 is 16 amino acids long. Per germline, CDR1 MGHRA and CDR2 YSYEKL. Trimming removed 0 bases from V and 7 bases from J, with 18 bases in between. The CDR3 region has the DNA TGCGCCAGCAGCCAAGAAGGAGGGGGTCGGTATGGTGGCTACACCTTC. Protein product: CASSQEGGGRYGGYTF.

The chain uses TRBV3-1 (or the pseudogene TRBV3-2) and TRBJ1-2; D might be TRBD1 (6 bases). There are 13 residues in the CDR3. The V and J ends lost 3 bases and 4 bases respectively, with 9 bases between them. The germline CDR1 and CDR2 sequences are LGHDT and YNNKEL (reference sequence). CDR3: CASSQGAFYGYTF. CDR3 coding DNA: TGTGCCAGCAGCCAGGGGGCCTTCTATGGCTACACCTTC.

The CDR3 is CASSARGRGVYNEQFF. The CDR3 DNA reads as TGTGCCAGCAGCGCCCGGGGCAGGGGGGTCTACAATGAGCAGTTCTTC. The chain links TRBV7-9 to TRBJ2-1, with D possibly being TRBD1 (7 bases). The CDR3 runs to 16 residues. Trimming cost V 5 bases and J 3 bases, with 17 bases left between them. Germline values: CDR1 SEHNR, CDR2 FQNEAQ (reference sequence).

This chain joins TRBV5-4 and TRBJ2-7; possibly TRBD2 for D (6 bases). This CDR3 is built from 14 residues. CDR1 is SGHNT and CDR2 is YYREEE in the germline V gene (reference sequence). The germline V and J ends were trimmed by 4 bases and 5 bases, with 16 bases remaining between them. This CDR3 is CASSPRLGTDEQYF. The CDR3 DNA reads as TGTGCCAGCAGCCCCCGACTAGGAACTGACGAGCAGTACTTC.

This clone has only a few counts. The V call is TRBV3-1 (or the pseudogene TRBV3-2), the J call TRBJ1-2; D possibly corresponds to TRBD1 (6 bases). The germline V gene has CDR1 LGHDT and CDR2 YNNKEL (reference sequence). The CDR3 sequence is 16 residues long. V was cut by 4 bases and J by 4 bases, with 19 bases left in between. CDR3 bases: TGTGCCAGCAGCCGACTATCGGGGGCGCGAAGCTATGGCTACACCTTC. Protein sequence: CASSRLSGARSYGYTF.